The 14 T cell receptor beta chains below all came from one sample that was sequenced in a study of blood T cell repertoires in COVID-19. Measured with immunoSEQ multiplex PCR; TCRdb has only the in-frame clones, and not every one. The table includes around 76,000 clones, 83% detected once. The material sequenced was peripheral blood. The receptors were sampled from a man aged 25-45 years with COVID-19, enrolled during active disease.

The CDR3, as DNA: TGTGCCAGCAAGGGGGCGAGCAATACGCAGTATTTT. Protein product: CASKGASNTQYF. The rearrangement joins TRBV28 to TRBJ2-3, with 7 bases matching TRBD1. After removal of 7 bases from V and 7 bases from J, the junction contained 5 bases not matched to a gene. This CDR3 has 12 amino acids. Germline loops: CDR1 MDHEN, CDR2 SYDVKM.

This sequence joins TRBV27 and TRBJ2-7; a weak D match, TRBD1 (7 bases). The CDR3 runs to 13 residues. Trimming shortened V by 5 bases and J by 3 bases, and 11 bases separated the two germline ends. Germline V lookup: CDR1 MNHEY, CDR2 SMNVEV (reference sequence). The CDR3 loop is CASSPGGGYEQYF. The CDR3 region has the DNA TGTGCCAGCAGTCCAGGGGGAGGCTACGAGCAGTACTTC.

The CDR3 loop is CASSAAGGKGGTEAFF. Written as DNA, the CDR3 is TGTGCCAGCAGTGCCGCCGGGGGGAAGGGGGGAACTGAAGCTTTCTTT. The chain employs TRBV6-2 or TRBV6-3 and TRBJ1-1, with D possibly being TRBD1 (6 bases). Germline values: CDR1 MNHEY, CDR2 SVGEGT. The V end was cut by 5 bases, the J end by 5 bases, with 21 bases between. This CDR3 comprises 16 residues.

V is TRBV19 and J is TRBJ1-5, with a tentative D call TRBD1 (5 bases). Trimming pared 5 bases from V and 1 base from J, leaving 15 bases between. This CDR3 has 16 amino acids. The germline CDR1 and CDR2 sequences are LNHDA and SQIVND (reference sequence). DNA for the CDR3: TGTGCCAGTAGTCCGCGGGGGGGGTTGAGCAATCAGCCCCAGCATTTT. It is translated as CASSPRGGLSNQPQHF.

The DNA of the CDR3 is TGTGCCACCAGCGGGGGGGGGAATGAAAAACTGTTTTTT. The encoded protein is CATSGGGNEKLFF. The chain carries TRBV15 and TRBJ1-4, with D possibly being TRBD1 (5 bases). Deletions cut 5 bases from V and 5 bases from J, with 9 bases between. CDR1 is LNHNV, CDR2 YYDKDF, per germline (reference sequence). The CDR3 loop spans 13 amino acids. Together with reference TRBV15 and TRBJ1-4, the CDR3 gives the full variable domain: DAMVIQNPRYQVTQFGKPVTLSCSQTLNHNVMYWYQQKSSQAPKLLFHYYDKDFNNEADTPDNFQSRRPNTSFCFLDIRSPGLGDTAMYLCATSGGGNEKLFFGSGTQLSVL.

This rearrangement joins TRBV7-2 to TRBJ2-3; 7 bases are a match to TRBD2. After removal of 3 bases from V and 6 bases from J, the junction contained 9 bases not matched to a gene. This CDR3 spans 15 amino acids. The germline V gene has CDR1 SGHTA and CDR2 FQGNSA. CDR3 DNA sequence: TGTGCCAGCAGCTTTCAAGCGGGGTTCACGGATACGCAGTATTTT. This translates into CASSFQAGFTDTQYF. The complete variable domain, with remaining parts taken from reference TRBV7-2 and TRBJ2-3, reads GAGVSQSPSNKVTEKGKDVELRCDPISGHTALYWYRQSLGQGLEFLIYFQGNSAPDKSGLPSDRFSAERTGGSVSTLTIQRTQQEDSAVYLCASSFQAGFTDTQYFGPGTRLTVL.

The chain is built from TRBV19 and TRBJ2-3; D call uncertain. CDR1 and CDR2 from the germline V gene are LNHDA and SQIVND (reference sequence). CDR3 length: 17 amino acids. Trimming stripped 0 bases from V and 0 bases from J, with 13 bases between. This CDR3 is CASSIELQGVSTDTQYF. The CDR3 bases are TGTGCCAGTAGTATAGAGCTTCAAGGAGTAAGCACAGATACGCAGTATTTT.

J is TRBJ2-5 and V is TRBV6-1; perhaps TRBD2 as D (6 bases). Per the germline V gene, CDR1 is MNHNS and CDR2 is SASEGT. The CDR3 loop spans 17 amino acids. The V end lost 2 bases, the J end lost 5 bases, and 21 bases lay between the germline ends. The CDR3 nucleotides are TGTGCCAGCAGTGAAATCGGAGGGAGAGGCTTTGGGGAGACCCAGTACTTC. Protein sequence: CASSEIGGRGFGETQYF.

J is TRBJ2-7 and V is TRBV7-9; TRBD1 matches at 9 bases. Germline CDR1 SEHNR, CDR2 FQNEAQ (reference sequence). The CDR3 is made up of 15 amino acids. Trimming at V came to 4 bases and at J to 3 bases, leaving 7 bases not matched to a gene. Here the CDR3 reads CASSSPGQGLYEQYF. As DNA, the CDR3 is TGTGCCAGCAGCTCCCCGGGACAGGGTCTCTACGAGCAGTACTTC.

The chain combines TRBV7-3 with TRBJ2-5, with 9 bases lining up with TRBD2. CDR3 length: 16 residues. Germline V lookup: CDR1 SGHTA, CDR2 FQGTGA. The junction had 11 bases not matched to a gene; V was cut back by 4 bases and J by 5 bases. The CDR3 sequence is CASSYRSGSGDETQYF. The CDR3 DNA is TGTGCCAGCAGCTACCGTAGCGGGAGCGGTGACGAGACCCAGTACTTC.

CDR3 bases: TGTGCCAGCAGTAGATCGACAGGGGCTAACTATGGCTACACCTTC. Translated, it gives CASSRSTGANYGYTF. This chain joins TRBV27 and TRBJ1-2; 8 bases agree with TRBD1. Germline lookup yields CDR1 MNHEY and CDR2 SMNVEV (reference sequence). The length of the CDR3 is 15 residues. Trimming cost V 5 bases and J 0 bases; bases outside gene matches: 5.

This rearrangement joins TRBV19 to TRBJ1-2; D unresolved. Germline V gene lookup returns CDR1 LNHDA and CDR2 SQIVND (reference sequence). This CDR3 region has 15 residues. Trimming shortened V by 1 base and J by 0 bases, and 9 bases separated the two germline ends. CDR3 protein: CASSIALSANYGYTF. The DNA for the CDR3 is TGTGCCAGTAGTATAGCCCTTTCAGCTAACTATGGCTACACCTTC.

V is TRBV24-1 and J is TRBJ1-5; a possible D gene is TRBD1 (5 bases). From germline, CDR1 is KGHDR and CDR2 SFDVKD. The V and J ends lost 9 bases and 1 base respectively, with 18 bases between them. The CDR3 contains 16 residues. In DNA form, the CDR3 reads TGTGCCACCTCATTGACCCAGGGAAGGAGCAATCAGCCCCAGCATTTT. It translates to CATSLTQGRSNQPQHF.

V is TRBV12-3 or TRBV12-4 and J is TRBJ2-7; D possibly corresponds to TRBD1 (6 bases). The CDR3 runs to 13 residues. Trimming left V 5 bases short and J 3 bases short, with 11 bases between. DNA of the CDR3: TGTGCCAGCAGTGCCGGGACACACTACGAGCAGTACTTC. Its protein is CASSAGTHYEQYF.